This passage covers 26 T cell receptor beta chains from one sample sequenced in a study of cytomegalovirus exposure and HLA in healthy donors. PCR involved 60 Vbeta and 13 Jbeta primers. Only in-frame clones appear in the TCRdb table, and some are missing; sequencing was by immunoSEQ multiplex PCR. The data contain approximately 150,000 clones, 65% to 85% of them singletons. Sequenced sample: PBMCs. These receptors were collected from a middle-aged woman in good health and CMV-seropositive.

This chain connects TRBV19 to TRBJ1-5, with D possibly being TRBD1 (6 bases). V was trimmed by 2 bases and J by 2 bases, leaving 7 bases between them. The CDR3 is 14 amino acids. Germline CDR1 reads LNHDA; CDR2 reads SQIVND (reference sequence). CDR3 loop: CASSISGGNQPQHF. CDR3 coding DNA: TGTGCCAGTAGTATATCAGGGGGCAATCAGCCCCAGCATTTT.

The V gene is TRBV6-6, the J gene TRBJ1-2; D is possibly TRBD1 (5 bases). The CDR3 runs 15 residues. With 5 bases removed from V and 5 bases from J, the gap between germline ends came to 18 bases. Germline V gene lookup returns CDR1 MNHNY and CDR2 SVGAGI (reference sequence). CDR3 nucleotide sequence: TGTGCCAGCAGTACCCCCGACAGTCCTTTTTATGGCTACACCTTC. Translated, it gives CASSTPDSPFYGYTF.

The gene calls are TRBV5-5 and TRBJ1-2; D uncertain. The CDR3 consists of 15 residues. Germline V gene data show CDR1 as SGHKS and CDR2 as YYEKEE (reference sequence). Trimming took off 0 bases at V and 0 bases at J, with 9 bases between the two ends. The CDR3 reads CASSLDTVSNYGYTF. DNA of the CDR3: TGTGCCAGCAGCTTGGATACAGTTTCTAACTATGGCTACACCTTC.

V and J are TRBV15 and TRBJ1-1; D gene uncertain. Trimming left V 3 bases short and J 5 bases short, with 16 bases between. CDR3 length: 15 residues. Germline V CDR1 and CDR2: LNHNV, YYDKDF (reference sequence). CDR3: CATSRMKGVRTEAFF. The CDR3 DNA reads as TGTGCCACCAGCAGGATGAAAGGAGTCCGGACTGAAGCTTTCTTT.

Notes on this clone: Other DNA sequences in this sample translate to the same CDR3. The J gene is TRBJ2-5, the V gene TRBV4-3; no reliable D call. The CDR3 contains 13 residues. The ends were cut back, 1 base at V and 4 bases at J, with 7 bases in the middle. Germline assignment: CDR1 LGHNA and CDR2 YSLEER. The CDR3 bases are TGCGCCAGCAGCCAAGGAGGCCGAGAGACCCAGTACTTC. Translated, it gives CASSQGGRETQYF.

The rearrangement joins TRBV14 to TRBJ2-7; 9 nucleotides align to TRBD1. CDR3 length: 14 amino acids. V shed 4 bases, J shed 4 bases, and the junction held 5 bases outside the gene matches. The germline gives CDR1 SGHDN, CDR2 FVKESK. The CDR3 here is CASSPRTGVYEQYF. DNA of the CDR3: TGTGCCAGCAGCCCGCGGACAGGGGTATACGAGCAGTACTTC. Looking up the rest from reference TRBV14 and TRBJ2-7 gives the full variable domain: EAGVTQFPSHSVIEKGQTVTLRCDPISGHDNLYWYRRVMGKEIKFLLHFVKESKQDESGMPNNRFLAERTGGTYSTLKVQPAELEDSGVYFCASSPRTGVYEQYFGPGTRLTVT.

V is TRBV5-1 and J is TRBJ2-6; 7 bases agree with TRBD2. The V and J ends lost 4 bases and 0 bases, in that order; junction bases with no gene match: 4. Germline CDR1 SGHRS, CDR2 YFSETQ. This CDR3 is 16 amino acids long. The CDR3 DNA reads TGCGCCAGCAGCCCAAGCGGGAACTCTGGGGCCAACGTCCTGACTTTC. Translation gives CASSPSGNSGANVLTF.

CDR3 sequence (DNA): TGTGCCAGCAGCGGCCTGTTGGAGAGTGGAGAGACCCAGTACTTC. It specifies CASSGLLESGETQYF. The rearrangement links TRBV9 to TRBJ2-5; the D is unclear. The V end lost 3 bases, the J end lost 4 bases, and 16 bases lay between the germline ends. The germline V gene has CDR1 SGDLS and CDR2 YYNGEE. The CDR3 sequence is 15 residues long.

The CDR3 nucleotides are TGCGCCAGCAGCCCGACCTCTGGGGGGAGAGGGGAGACCCAGTACTTC. As protein: CASSPTSGGRGETQYF. J is TRBJ2-5 and V is TRBV4-1; tentatively, D is TRBD2 (6 bases). Germline-derived CDR1 and CDR2 are MGHRA and YSYEKL. CDR3 length: 16 amino acids. The ends were cut back, 4 bases at V and 5 bases at J, with 20 bases in the middle.

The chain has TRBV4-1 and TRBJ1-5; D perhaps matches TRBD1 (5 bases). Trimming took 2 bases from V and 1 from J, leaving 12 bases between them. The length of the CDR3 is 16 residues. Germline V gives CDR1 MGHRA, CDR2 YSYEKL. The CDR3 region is CASSQTDSGSNQPQHF. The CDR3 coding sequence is TGCGCCAGCAGCCAAACAGACAGCGGGAGCAATCAGCCCCAGCATTTT.

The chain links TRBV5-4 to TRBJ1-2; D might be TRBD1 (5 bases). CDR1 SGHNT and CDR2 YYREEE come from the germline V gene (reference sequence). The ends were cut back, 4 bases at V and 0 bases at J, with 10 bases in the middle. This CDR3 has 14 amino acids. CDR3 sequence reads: CASSPWGSNYGYTF. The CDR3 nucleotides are TGTGCCAGCAGCCCCTGGGGCTCTAACTATGGCTACACCTTC.

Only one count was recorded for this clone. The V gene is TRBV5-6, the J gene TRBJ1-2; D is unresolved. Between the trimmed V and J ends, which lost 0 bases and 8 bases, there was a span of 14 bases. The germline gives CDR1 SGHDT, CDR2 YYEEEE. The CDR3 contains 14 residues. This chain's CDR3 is CASSLVSGSSGYTF. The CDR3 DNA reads TGTGCCAGCAGCTTGGTATCAGGTTCTAGCGGCTACACCTTC. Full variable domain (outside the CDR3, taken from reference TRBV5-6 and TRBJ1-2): DAGVTQSPTHLIKTRGQQVTLRCSPKSGHDTVSWYQQALGQGPQFIFQYYEEEERQRGNFPDRFSGHQFPNYSSELNVNALLLGDSALYLCASSLVSGSSGYTFGSGTRLTVV.

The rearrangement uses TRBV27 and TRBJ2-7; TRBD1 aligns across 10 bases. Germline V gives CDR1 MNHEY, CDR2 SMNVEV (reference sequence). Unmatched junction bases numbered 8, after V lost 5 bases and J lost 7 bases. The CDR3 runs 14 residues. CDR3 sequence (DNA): TGTGCCAGCAGTCCCGGGACAGGGGCCCCAGAGCAGTACTTC. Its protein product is CASSPGTGAPEQYF.

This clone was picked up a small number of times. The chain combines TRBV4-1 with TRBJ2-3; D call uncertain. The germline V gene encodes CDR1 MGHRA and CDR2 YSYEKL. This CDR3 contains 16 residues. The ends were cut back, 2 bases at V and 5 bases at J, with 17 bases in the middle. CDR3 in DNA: TGCGCCAGCAGCCAACAGGTCGCACAGTCCCGAGATACGCAGTATTTT. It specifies CASSQQVAQSRDTQYF.

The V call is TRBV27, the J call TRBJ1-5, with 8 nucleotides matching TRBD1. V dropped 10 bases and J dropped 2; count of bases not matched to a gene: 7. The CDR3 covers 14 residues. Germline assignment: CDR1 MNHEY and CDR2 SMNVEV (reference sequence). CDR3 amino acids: CATRTGLGNQPQHF. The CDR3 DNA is TGTGCCACCAGGACAGGGTTAGGCAATCAGCCCCAGCATTTT.

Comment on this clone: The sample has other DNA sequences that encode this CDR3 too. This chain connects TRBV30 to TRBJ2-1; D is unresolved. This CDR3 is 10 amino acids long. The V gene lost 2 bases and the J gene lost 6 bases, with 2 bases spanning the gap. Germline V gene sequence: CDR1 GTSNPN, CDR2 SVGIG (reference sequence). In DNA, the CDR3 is TGTGCCTGGAGTCTCAATGAGCAGTTCTTC. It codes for CAWSLNEQFF.

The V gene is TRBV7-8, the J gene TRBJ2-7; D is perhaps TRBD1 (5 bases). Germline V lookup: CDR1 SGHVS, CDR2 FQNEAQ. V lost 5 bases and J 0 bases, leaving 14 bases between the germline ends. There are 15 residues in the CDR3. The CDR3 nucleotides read TGTGCCAGCAGCGACAGTAATAAACTCTCCTACGAGCAGTACTTC. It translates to CASSDSNKLSYEQYF.

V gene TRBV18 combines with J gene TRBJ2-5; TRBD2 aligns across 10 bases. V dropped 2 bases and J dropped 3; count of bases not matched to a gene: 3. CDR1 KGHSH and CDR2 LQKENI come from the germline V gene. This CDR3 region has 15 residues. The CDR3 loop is CASSPLSGGEETQYF. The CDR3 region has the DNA TGTGCCAGCTCACCATTGAGCGGGGGGGAAGAGACCCAGTACTTC.

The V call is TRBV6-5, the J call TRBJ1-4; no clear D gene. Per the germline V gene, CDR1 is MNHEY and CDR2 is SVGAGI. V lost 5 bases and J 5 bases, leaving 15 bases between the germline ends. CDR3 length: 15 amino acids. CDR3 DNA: TGTGCCAGCAGTCGCGCCGGGATATTGAATGAAAAACTGTTTTTT. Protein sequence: CASSRAGILNEKLFF.

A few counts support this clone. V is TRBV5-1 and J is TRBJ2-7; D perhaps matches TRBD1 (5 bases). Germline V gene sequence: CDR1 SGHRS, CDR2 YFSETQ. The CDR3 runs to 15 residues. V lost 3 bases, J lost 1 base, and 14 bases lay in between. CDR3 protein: CASSWAQAGSYEQYF. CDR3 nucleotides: TGCGCCAGCAGCTGGGCACAGGCAGGATCCTACGAGCAGTACTTC. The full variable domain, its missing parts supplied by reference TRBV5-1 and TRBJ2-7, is KAGVTQTPRYLIKTRGQQVTLSCSPISGHRSVSWYQQTPGQGLQFLFEYFSETQRNKGNFPGRFSGRQFSNSRSEMNVSTLELGDSALYLCASSWAQAGSYEQYFGPGTRLTVT.

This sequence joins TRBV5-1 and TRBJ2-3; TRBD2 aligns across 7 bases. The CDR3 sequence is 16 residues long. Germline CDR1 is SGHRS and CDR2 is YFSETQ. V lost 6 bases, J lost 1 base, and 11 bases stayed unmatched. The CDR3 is CASTLGLAGGTDTQYF. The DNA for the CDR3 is TGCGCCAGCACCCTCGGCTTAGCGGGTGGCACAGATACGCAGTATTTT. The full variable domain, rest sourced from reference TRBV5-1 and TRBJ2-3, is KAGVTQTPRYLIKTRGQQVTLSCSPISGHRSVSWYQQTPGQGLQFLFEYFSETQRNKGNFPGRFSGRQFSNSRSEMNVSTLELGDSALYLCASTLGLAGGTDTQYFGPGTRLTVL.

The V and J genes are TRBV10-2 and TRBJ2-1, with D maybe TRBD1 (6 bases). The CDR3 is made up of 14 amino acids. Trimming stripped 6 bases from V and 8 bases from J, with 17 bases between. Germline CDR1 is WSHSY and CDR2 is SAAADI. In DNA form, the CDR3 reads TGCGCCAGCAGAGGTACAGGGCTAGTCGATGAGCAGTTCTTC. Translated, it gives CASRGTGLVDEQFF.

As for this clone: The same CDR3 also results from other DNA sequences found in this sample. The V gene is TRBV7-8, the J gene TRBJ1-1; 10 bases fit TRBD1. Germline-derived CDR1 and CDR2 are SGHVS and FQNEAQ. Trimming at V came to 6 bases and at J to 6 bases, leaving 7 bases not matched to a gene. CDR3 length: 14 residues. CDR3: CASSFDRGPSEAFF. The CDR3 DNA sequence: TGTGCCAGCAGTTTTGACAGGGGGCCTTCTGAAGCTTTCTTT.

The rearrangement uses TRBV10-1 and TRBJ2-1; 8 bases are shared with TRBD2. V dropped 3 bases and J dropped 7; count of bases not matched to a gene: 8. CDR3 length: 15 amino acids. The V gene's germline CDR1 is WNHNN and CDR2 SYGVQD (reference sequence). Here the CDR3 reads CASSDPAGERNEQFF. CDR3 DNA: TGCGCCAGCAGTGATCCAGCGGGAGAAAGAAATGAGCAGTTCTTC.

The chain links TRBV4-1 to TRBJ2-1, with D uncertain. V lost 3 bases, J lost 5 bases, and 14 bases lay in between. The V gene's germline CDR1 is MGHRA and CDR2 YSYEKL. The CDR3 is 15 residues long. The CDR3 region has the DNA TGCGCCAGCAGCCATCCTCCAGACTCGGACAATGAGCAGTTCTTC. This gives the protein CASSHPPDSDNEQFF.

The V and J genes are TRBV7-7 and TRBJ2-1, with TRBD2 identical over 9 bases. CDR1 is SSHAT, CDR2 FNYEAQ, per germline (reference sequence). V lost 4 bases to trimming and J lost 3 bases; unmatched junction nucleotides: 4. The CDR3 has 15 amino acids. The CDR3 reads CASSSGTSSYNEQFF. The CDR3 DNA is TGTGCCAGCAGCTCCGGGACTAGCAGCTACAATGAGCAGTTCTTC. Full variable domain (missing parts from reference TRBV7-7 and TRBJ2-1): GAGVSQSPRYKVTKRGQDVTLRCDPISSHATLYWYQQALGQGPEFLTYFNYEAQPDKSGLPSDRFSAERPEGSISTLTIQRTEQRDSAMYRCASSSGTSSYNEQFFGPGTRLTVL.